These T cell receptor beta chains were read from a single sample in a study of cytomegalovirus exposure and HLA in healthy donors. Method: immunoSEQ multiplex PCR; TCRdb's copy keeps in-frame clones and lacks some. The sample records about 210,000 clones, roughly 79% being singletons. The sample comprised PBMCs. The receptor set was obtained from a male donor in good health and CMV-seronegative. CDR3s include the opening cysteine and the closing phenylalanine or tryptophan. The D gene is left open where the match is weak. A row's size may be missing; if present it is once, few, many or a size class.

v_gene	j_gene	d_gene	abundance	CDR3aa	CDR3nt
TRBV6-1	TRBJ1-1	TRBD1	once	CASRRTGEKAFF	TGTGCCAGCAGGAGGACAGGGGAAAAAGCTTTCTTT
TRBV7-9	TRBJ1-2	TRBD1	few	CASSSRTGEIGYTF	TGTGCCAGCAGCTCCAGGACAGGGGAGATAGGCTACACCTTC
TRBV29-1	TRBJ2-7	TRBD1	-	CSVEGTGNSYEQYF	TGCAGCGTTGAGGGGACAGGGAACTCCTACGAGCAGTACTTC
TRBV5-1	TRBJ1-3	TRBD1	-	CASRTGKDLSGNTIYF	TGCGCCAGCAGGACAGGGAAGGACCTGTCTGGAAACACCATATATTTT
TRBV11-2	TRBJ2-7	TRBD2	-	CASSTTSGAYEQYF	TGTGCCAGCAGCACGACTAGCGGAGCCTACGAGCAGTACTTC
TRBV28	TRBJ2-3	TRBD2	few	CASTWSRTRETDTQYF	TGTGCCAGCACTTGGTCCAGGACTAGGGAAACAGATACGCAGTATTTT
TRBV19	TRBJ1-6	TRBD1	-	CASSMGQGSYNSPLHF	TGTGCCAGTAGTATGGGACAGGGGTCGTATAATTCACCCCTCCACTTT
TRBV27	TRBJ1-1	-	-	CASSLGADSEAFF	TGTGCCAGCAGTTTAGGGGCAGACTCTGAAGCTTTCTTT
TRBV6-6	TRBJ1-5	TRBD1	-	CASRSQDRVRNQPQHF	TGTGCCAGCAGGTCCCAAGACAGGGTAAGAAATCAGCCCCAGCATTTT
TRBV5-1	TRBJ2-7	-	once	CASSVGGWSSHEQYF	TGCGCCAGCAGCGTTGGGGGCTGGAGCTCCCACGAGCAGTACTTC
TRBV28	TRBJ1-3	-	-	CASSFRTSGNTIYF	TGTGCCAGCAGTTTTAGAACCTCTGGAAACACCATATATTTT
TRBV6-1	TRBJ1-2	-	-	CASHMGGGDGYTF	TGTGCCAGCCATATGGGGGGAGGGGATGGCTACACCTTC
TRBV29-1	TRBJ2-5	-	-	CSVYRVGETQYF	TGCAGCGTATACAGGGTCGGAGAGACCCAGTACTTC
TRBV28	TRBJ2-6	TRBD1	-	CASSKDRAGANVLTF	TGTGCCAGCAGTAAGGACAGGGCTGGGGCCAACGTCCTGACTTTC
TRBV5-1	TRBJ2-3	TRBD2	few	CASSLGGTSGPRQYF	TGCGCCAGCAGCTTGGGGGGGACTAGCGGGCCGAGGCAGTATTTT
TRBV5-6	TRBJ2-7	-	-	CASSLADYYEQYF	TGTGCCAGCAGCTTGGCTGACTACTACGAGCAGTACTTC
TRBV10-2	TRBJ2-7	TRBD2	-	CASSGTSGENEQYF	TGCGCCAGCAGTGGGACTAGCGGGGAAAACGAGCAGTACTTC
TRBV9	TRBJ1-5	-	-	CASSPGTHDQPQHF	TGTGCCAGCAGCCCCGGGACTCACGATCAGCCCCAGCATTTT
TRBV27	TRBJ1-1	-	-	CASSLQGLAMNTEAFF	TGTGCCAGCAGTTTACAGGGTTTGGCCATGAACACTGAAGCTTTCTTT
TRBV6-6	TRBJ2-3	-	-	CASSYLTGTDTQYF	TGTGCCAGCAGTTATTTGACAGGCACAGATACGCAGTATTTT
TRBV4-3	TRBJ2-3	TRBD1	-	CASSPGNRGQDTQYF	TGCGCCAGCAGCCCCGGGAACAGGGGGCAAGATACGCAGTATTTT
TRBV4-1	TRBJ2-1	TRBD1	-	CASSHPGTVNEQFF	TGCGCCAGCAGCCACCCCGGGACAGTCAATGAGCAGTTCTTC
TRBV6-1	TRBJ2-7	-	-	CASSEAPGPYEQYF	TGTGCCAGCAGTGAAGCACCAGGGCCCTACGAGCAGTACTTC
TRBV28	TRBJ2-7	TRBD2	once	CASRTSGRSSDEQYF	TGTGCCAGCAGGACTAGCGGGAGAAGTAGCGACGAGCAGTACTTC
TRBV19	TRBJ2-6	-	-	CASIRGRGAGANVLTF	TGTGCCAGTATTCGGGGCAGGGGGGCTGGGGCCAACGTCCTGACTTTC
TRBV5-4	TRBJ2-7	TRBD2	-	CASSLGSGGAFEQYF	TGTGCCAGCAGCTTGGGGAGCGGGGGGGCATTCGAGCAGTACTTC